Here is one TCR beta chain with its context. This sample is part of a study of human T cells and chemical hapten exposure. Study-wide background: Sensitization was performed using 2% DPC on an approximately 2 cm by approximately 2 cm upper inner arm skin site. Slight volume differences across pooled libraries mainly accounted for varying per-sample TCR yields.

Time point: patch test 3, about 24 weeks after DPC sensitization. Sample treatment: therapeutic diphenylcyclopropenone sensitization with weekly scalp DPC. Donors, patients with alopecia ranging from 18 to 70 years old and judged suitable for DPC, provided samples. Original processing methods: The number of TCRs in each sample had a median of about 95,000 and spanned about 20,000 to 690,600. TCRdb recomputed calls from the RACE reads with MiXCR, one row per CDR3 protein. The V and J calls and clone size come from TCRdb's table, not from the authors' own analysis. The data contain 85,000 to 100,000 distinct CDR3 sequences, 25% to 30% of them singletons. This sequence originates from a man aged 35 to 55 with alopecia areata. Some clones in this sample may be carry-over from other donors' samples. This specimen consisted of whole blood, obtained in connection with sensitization to the hapten diphenylcyclopropenone (DPC).

The CDR3 DNA follows: TGTGCCAGCAGCCGCCGGGACAGGGGCCTCGGGCAGCCCCAGCATTTT. It encodes CASSRRDRGLGQPQHF. The chain is built from TRBV5-6 and TRBJ1-5; TRBD1 agrees at 10 bases. V trimming: 4 bases; J trimming: 7 bases; junction bases outside the gene matches: 11. Germline V CDR1 and CDR2: SGHDT, YYEEEE. There are 16 residues in the CDR3.